The rows below give T cell receptor beta chains drawn from one sample of a study of blood T cells in healthy people across ages. TCRdb independently ran MiXCR on the 5' RACE reads; one entry per CDR3 protein. The sample has hundreds of thousands of distinct CDR3 sequences; 56% are singletons. The source material was blood. The receptors derive from a man between 40 and 49 years old in good health. Each CDR3 is given with its conserved first and last residue. The D gene is left open where the match is weak. For some rows the clone size is stated as once, few or many, or as a class when expanded; others skip it.

clone_size j_call d_call v_call cdr3_aa cdr3_nt
NA TRBJ2-5 NA TRBV27 CASTHSGQKETQYF TGTGCCAGCACTCACTCAGGACAGAAAGAGACCCAGTACTTC
NA TRBJ2-3 NA TRBV2 CASRWGIGGTDTQYF TGTGCCAGCAGATGGGGCATCGGCGGCACAGATACGCAGTATTTT
few TRBJ2-3 TRBD1 TRBV11-2 CASSLDRGRDTQYF TGTGCCAGCAGCTTAGACAGGGGGCGGGATACGCAGTATTTT
few TRBJ2-4 NA TRBV13 CASSLTEGKNIQYF TGTGCCAGCAGCTTAACGGAAGGAAAAAACATTCAGTACTTC
NA TRBJ2-4 NA TRBV12-3/TRBV12-4 CASSFGREAKNIQYF TGTGCCAGCAGTTTCGGCAGGGAAGCCAAAAACATTCAGTACTTC
NA TRBJ2-1 NA TRBV15 CATSVGGANNEQFF TGTGCCACCAGCGTGGGGGGGGCGAACAATGAGCAGTTCTTC
NA TRBJ2-7 NA TRBV20-1 CSARGHTSRYEQYF TGCAGTGCTAGAGGGCATACTTCCCGCTACGAGCAGTACTTC
once TRBJ2-5 NA TRBV29-1 CSVGVRLGTDVQYF TGCAGCGTTGGAGTCCGTTTAGGGACCGACGTGCAGTACTTC
NA TRBJ2-5 NA TRBV7-9 CASSFRRTPSYNEQYF TGTGCCAGCAGCTTCCGTCGGACTCCCTCCTACAATGAGCAGTACTTC
NA TRBJ1-5 TRBD1 TRBV5-1 CASSLEGGAYQPQHF TGCGCCAGCAGCTTGGAAGGGGGCGCATATCAGCCCCAGCATTTT
few TRBJ2-7 NA TRBV21-1 CASSRRGQGQYEQYF TGTGCCAGCAGCAGGAGGGGACAGGGACAATACGAGCAGTACTTC
few TRBJ2-1 NA TRBV7-9 CASSYPSNEQFF TGTGCCAGCAGCTACCCCAGTAATGAGCAGTTCTTC
NA TRBJ2-5 NA TRBV6-2/TRBV6-3 CASSRGGTRVETQYF TGTGCCAGCAGCCGAGGTGGTACCCGGGTCGAGACCCAGTACTTC
NA TRBJ2-3 NA TRBV20-1 CSASPGGHTDTQYF TGCAGTGCTTCGCCGGGGGGACACACAGATACGCAGTATTTT
NA TRBJ2-5 TRBD2 TRBV28 CVGSSRGEGLEETQYF TGTGTCGGCTCGTCCCGGGGGGAGGGACTAGAAGAGACCCAGTACTTC
NA TRBJ2-1 NA TRBV5-5 CASTPRGETQFF TGTGCCAGCACCCCGAGGGGAGAGACCCAGTTCTTC
NA TRBJ2-6 NA TRBV20-1 CSARDLRESSGANVLTF TGCAGTGCTAGAGATCTCCGGGAGAGCTCTGGGGCCAACGTCCTGACTTTC
NA TRBJ2-7 NA TRBV20-1 CSARGGETYEQYF TGCAGTGCTAGAGGGGGTGAGACCTACGAGCAGTACTTC
NA TRBJ2-2 NA TRBV4-2 CASSQTGPGELFF TGTGCCAGCAGTCAAACAGGACCCGGGGAGCTGTTTTTT
few TRBJ2-7 TRBD1 TRBV13 CASSPIDRGPFYEQYF TGTGCCAGCAGCCCTATCGACAGGGGGCCTTTCTACGAGCAGTACTTC
few TRBJ2-1 TRBD2 TRBV7-8 CASSFGLDGNEQFF TGTGCCAGCAGCTTTGGACTAGACGGCAATGAGCAGTTCTTC
few TRBJ1-5 NA TRBV27 CASRVGGANQPQHF TGTGCCAGCCGGGTTGGGGGAGCAAATCAGCCCCAGCATTTT
NA TRBJ2-3 TRBD2 TRBV7-9 CASSSPEEKRGGLGDTQYF TGTGCCAGCAGCTCCCCCGAAGAAAAGCGGGGGGGCCTAGGAGATACGCAGTATTTT
NA TRBJ2-4 NA TRBV12-3/TRBV12-4 CASSYPGGTNIQYF TGTGCCAGCAGTTACCCGGGCGGAACAAACATTCAGTACTTC
NA TRBJ2-7 NA TRBV7-2 CASSLAAGWSSYEQYF TGTGCCAGCAGCTTAGCGGCGGGGTGGAGCTCCTACGAGCAGTACTTC
NA TRBJ2-7 NA TRBV27 CASSLAQGVGEQYF TGTGCCAGCAGTTTAGCACAAGGGGTGGGCGAGCAGTACTTC
NA TRBJ2-5 NA TRBV5-6 CASSLVQSQETQYF TGTGCCAGCAGCTTGGTCCAGTCCCAAGAGACCCAGTACTTC
NA TRBJ1-6 NA TRBV2 CASREQTVSSSPLHF TGTGCCAGCAGGGAACAGACAGTATCGAGCTCACCCCTCCACTTT
NA TRBJ1-2 NA TRBV12-3/TRBV12-4 CASSPGGHYGYTF TGTGCCAGCAGCCCGGGGGGTCACTATGGCTACACCTTC
few TRBJ2-7 NA TRBV7-2 CASSLSGAASEQYF TGTGCCAGCAGCTTATCGGGTGCTGCCAGCGAGCAGTACTTC
few TRBJ1-6 TRBD1 TRBV6-6 CASSDRDSSPLHF TGTGCCAGCAGTGACAGGGATAGTTCACCCCTCCACTTT
NA TRBJ2-7 NA TRBV27 CASSYVTSAPTPHEQYF TGTGCCAGCAGTTACGTTACGAGCGCCCCTACTCCCCACGAGCAGTACTTC
few TRBJ2-4 NA TRBV20-1 CSAVDSELKNIQYF TGCAGTGCTGTAGACAGTGAACTCAAAAACATTCAGTACTTC
NA TRBJ2-5 NA TRBV6-2/TRBV6-3 CASSYIETQYF TGTGCCAGCAGTTACATTGAGACCCAGTACTTC
few TRBJ2-3 NA TRBV10-3 CATNRGGLTDTQYF TGTGCCACAAACAGAGGGGGACTCACAGATACGCAGTATTTT
NA TRBJ2-5 TRBD2 TRBV5-5 CASSLTGTSGTYETQYF TGTGCCAGCAGCTTAACCGGGACTAGCGGGACTTATGAGACCCAGTACTTC